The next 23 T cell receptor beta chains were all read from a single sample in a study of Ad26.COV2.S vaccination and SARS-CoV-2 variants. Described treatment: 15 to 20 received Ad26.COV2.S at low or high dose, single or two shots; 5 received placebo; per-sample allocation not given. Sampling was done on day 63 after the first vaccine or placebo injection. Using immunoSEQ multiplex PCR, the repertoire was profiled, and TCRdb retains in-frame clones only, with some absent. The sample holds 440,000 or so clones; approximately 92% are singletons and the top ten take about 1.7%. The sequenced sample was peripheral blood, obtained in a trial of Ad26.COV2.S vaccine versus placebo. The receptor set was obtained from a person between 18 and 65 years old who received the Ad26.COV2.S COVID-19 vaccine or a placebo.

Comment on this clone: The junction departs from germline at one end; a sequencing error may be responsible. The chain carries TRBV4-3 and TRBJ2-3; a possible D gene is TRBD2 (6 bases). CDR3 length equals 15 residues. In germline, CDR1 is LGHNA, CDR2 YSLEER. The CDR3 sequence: CASRVGGTPTETQYF. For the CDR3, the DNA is TGCGCCAGCAGGGTGGGCGGGACTCCCACAGAGACGCAGTATTTT.

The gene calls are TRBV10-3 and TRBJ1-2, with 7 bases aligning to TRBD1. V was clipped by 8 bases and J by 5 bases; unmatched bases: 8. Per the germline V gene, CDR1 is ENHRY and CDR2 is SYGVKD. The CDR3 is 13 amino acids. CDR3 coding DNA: TGTGCCATCTCAACAGGGGACCTATATGGCTACACCTTC. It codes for CAISTGDLYGYTF.

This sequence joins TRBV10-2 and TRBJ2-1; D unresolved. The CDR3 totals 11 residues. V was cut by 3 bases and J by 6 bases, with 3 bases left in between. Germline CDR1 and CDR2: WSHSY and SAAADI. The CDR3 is CASSEANEQFF. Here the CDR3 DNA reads TGCGCCAGCAGTGAAGCCAATGAGCAGTTCTTC.

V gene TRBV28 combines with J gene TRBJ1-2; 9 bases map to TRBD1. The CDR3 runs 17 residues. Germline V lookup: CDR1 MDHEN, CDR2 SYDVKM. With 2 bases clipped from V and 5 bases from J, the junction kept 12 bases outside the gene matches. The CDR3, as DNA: TGTGCCAGCAGTTTACGCGCCCCCCCGGGACAGGGTTATGGCTACACCTTC. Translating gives CASSLRAPPGQGYGYTF.

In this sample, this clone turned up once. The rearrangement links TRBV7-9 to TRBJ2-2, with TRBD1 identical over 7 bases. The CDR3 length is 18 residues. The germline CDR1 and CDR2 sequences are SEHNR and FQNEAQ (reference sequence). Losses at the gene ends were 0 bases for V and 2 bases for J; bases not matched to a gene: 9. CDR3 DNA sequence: TGTGCCAGCAGCTTAGCGGGTTATCGGGACAGTAACACCGGGGAGCTGTTTTTT. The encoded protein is CASSLAGYRDSNTGELFF.

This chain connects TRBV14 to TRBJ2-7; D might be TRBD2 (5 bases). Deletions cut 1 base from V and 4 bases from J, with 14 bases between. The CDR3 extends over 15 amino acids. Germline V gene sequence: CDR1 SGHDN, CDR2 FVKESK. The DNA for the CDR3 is TGTGCCAGCAGCCAAGCCGAAGGGCGGGTGTACGAGCAGTACTTC. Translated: CASSQAEGRVYEQYF.

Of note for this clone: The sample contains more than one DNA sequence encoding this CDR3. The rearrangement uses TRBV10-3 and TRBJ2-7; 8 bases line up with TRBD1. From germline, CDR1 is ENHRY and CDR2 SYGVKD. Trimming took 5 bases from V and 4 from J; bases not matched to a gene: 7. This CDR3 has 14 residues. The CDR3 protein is CAISPGQGPYEQYF. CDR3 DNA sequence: TGTGCCATCAGTCCCGGACAGGGACCTTACGAGCAGTACTTC.

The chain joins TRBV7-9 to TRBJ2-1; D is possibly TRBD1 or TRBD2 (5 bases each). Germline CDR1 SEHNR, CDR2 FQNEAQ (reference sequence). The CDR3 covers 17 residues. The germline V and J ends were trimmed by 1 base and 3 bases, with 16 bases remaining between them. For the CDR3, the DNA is TGTGCCAGCAGCTTAGACCGGGGCCCAACCCACTACAATGAGCAGTTCTTC. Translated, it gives CASSLDRGPTHYNEQFF.

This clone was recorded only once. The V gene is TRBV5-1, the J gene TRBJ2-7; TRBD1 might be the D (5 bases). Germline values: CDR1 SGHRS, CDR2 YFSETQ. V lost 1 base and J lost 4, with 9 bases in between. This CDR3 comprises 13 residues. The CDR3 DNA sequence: TGCGCCAGCAGCTTGAGGCCAGGGTACGAGCAGTACTTC. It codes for CASSLRPGYEQYF. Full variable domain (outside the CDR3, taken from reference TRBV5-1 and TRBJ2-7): KAGVTQTPRYLIKTRGQQVTLSCSPISGHRSVSWYQQTPGQGLQFLFEYFSETQRNKGNFPGRFSGRQFSNSRSEMNVSTLELGDSALYLCASSLRPGYEQYFGPGTRLTVT.

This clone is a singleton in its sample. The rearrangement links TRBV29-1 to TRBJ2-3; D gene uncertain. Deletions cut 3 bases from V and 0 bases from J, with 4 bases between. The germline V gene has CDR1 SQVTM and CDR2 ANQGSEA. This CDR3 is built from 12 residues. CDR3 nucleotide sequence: TGCAGCGTTGACCAAAGCACAGATACGCAGTATTTT. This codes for CSVDQSTDTQYF.

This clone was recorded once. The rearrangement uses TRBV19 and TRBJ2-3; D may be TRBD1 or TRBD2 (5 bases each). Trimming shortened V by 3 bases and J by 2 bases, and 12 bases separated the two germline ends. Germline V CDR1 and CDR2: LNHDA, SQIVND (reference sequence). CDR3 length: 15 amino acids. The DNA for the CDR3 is TGTGCCAGTAGTATGCAGACGGGACCCACAGATACGCAGTATTTT. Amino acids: CASSMQTGPTDTQYF.

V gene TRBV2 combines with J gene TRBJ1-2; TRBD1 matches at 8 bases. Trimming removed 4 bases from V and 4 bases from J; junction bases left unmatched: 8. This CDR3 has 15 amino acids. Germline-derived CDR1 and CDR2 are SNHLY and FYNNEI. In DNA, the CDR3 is TGTGCCAGCAGTGGACTGGACAGGGTTGGCTATGGCTACACCTTC. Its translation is CASSGLDRVGYGYTF.

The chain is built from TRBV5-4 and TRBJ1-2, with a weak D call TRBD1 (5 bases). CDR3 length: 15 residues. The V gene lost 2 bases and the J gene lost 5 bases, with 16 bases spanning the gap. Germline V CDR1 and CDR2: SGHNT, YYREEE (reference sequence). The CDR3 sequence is CASSFGTGTEYGYTF. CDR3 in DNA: TGTGCCAGCAGCTTTGGTACCGGGACGGAATATGGCTACACCTTC.

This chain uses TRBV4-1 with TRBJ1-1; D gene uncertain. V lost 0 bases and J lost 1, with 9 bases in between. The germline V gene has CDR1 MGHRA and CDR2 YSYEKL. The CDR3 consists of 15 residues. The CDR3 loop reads CASSQEEVPNTEAFF. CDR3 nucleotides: TGCGCCAGCAGCCAAGAGGAGGTACCGAACACTGAAGCTTTCTTT.

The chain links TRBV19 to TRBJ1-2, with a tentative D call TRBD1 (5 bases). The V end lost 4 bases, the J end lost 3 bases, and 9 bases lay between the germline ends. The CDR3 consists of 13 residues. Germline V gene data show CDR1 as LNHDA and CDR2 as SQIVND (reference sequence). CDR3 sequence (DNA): TGTGCCAGTAGTAATTGGGGCCACTATGGCTACACCTTC. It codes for CASSNWGHYGYTF.

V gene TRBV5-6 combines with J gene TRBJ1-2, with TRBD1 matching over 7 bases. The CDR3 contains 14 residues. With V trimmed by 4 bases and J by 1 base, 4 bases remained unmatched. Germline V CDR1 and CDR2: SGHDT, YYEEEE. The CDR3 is CASSMGQLNYGYTF. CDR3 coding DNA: TGTGCCAGCAGCATGGGACAGCTTAACTATGGCTACACCTTC.

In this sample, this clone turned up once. The CDR3 DNA is TGTGCCAGCAGCCCCGCGGGGGGCGGCACAGATACGCAGTATTTT. Translating gives CASSPAGGGTDTQYF. V and J are TRBV5-6 and TRBJ2-3; TRBD2 matches at 8 bases. This CDR3 comprises 15 residues. CDR1 and CDR2 from the germline V gene are SGHDT and YYEEEE. J lost 1 base, V lost 4 bases, and 5 bases had no gene match.

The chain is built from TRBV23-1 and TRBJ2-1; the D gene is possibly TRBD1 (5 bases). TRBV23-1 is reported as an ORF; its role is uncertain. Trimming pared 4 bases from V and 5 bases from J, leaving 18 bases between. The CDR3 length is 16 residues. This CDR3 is CASSPEAGWGDNEQFF. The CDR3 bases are TGCGCCAGCAGTCCAGAGGCAGGGTGGGGTGACAATGAGCAGTTCTTC.

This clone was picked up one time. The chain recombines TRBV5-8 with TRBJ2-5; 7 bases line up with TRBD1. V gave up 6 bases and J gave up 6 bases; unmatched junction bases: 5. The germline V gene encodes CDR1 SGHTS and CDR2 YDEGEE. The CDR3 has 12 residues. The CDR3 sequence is CASTSQGKTQYF. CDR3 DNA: TGTGCCAGCACCTCACAGGGGAAGACCCAGTACTTC.

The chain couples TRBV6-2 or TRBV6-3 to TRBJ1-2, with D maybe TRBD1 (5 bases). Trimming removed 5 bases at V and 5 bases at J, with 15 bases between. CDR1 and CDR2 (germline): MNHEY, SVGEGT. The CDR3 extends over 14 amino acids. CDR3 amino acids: CASSGPGRNYGYTF. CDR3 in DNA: TGTGCCAGCAGTGGGCCGGGACGGAATTATGGCTACACCTTC.

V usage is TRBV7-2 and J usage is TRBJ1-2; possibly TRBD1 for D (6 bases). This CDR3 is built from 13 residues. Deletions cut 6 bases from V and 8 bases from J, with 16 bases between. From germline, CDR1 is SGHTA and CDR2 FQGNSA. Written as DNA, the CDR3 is TGTGCCAGCAGAGTCGGACAGCCCTTAGGCTACACCTTC. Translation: CASRVGQPLGYTF.

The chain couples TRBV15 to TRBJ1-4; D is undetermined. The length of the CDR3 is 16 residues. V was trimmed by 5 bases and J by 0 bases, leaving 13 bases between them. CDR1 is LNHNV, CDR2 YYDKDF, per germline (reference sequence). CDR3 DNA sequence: TGTGCCACCAGCCCATTTCCCCAGGCAACTAATGAAAAACTGTTTTTT. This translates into CATSPFPQATNEKLFF.

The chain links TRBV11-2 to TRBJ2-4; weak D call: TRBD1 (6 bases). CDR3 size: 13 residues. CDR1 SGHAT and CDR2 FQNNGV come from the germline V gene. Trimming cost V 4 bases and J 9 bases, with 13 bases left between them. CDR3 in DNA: TGTGCCAGCAGCTCTCCGGGACATCTCATTCAGTACTTC. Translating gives CASSSPGHLIQYF.